This T cell receptor (beta chain) originates from a study of response to subunit inactivated influenza vaccine. Only a few counts were recorded for this clonotype. Its cognate antigen is unknown. One entry per CDR3 protein results from TCRdb running MiXCR on the RT-PCR reads. The table has 630,000 or so distinct CDR3 sequences, less than 20% seen once. Germline assignment: CDR1 MNHEY and CDR2 SVGAGI. The V and J ends lost 1 base and 1 base, in that order; junction bases with no gene match: 3. The length of the CDR3 is 15 residues. Findings and caveats of the study: It was suggested by the authors that few new T cells are recruited by each seasonal influenza vaccination.

The chain uses TRBV6-5 and TRBJ1-1; 7 nucleotides agree with TRBD1. The sample in question was PBMCs from blood, obtained about 11 days after vaccination. The receptor's source is a man over 45 who received an inactivated influenza vaccine. The CDR3 sequence: CASSYWGQRNTEAFF. CDR3 DNA: TGTGCCAGCAGTTACTGGGGACAGAGGAACACTGAAGCTTTCTTT.